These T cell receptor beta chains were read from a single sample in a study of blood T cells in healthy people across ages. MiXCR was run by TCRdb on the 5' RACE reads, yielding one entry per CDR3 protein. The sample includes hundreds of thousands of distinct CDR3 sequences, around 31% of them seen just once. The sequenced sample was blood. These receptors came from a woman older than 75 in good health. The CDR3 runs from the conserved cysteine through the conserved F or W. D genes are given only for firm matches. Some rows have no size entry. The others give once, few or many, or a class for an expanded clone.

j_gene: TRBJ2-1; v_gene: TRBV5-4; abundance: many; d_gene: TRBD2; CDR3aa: CASSSGGLAAYNEQFF; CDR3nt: TGTGCCAGCAGCTCCGGGGGACTAGCCGCCTACAATGAGCAGTTCTTC
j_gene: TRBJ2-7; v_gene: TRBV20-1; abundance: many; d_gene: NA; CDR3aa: CSAQIVRGAYEQYF; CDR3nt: TGCAGTGCCCAGATAGTCAGGGGTGCCTACGAGCAGTACTTC
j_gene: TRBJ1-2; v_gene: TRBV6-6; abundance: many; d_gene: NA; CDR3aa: CASSYSSATGGGYTF; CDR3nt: TGTGCCAGCAGTTACTCGTCGGCTACGGGTGGAGGCTACACCTTC
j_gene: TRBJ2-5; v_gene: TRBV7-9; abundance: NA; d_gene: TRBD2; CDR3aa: CASSSIAAGGPNEQYF; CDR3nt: TGTGCCAGCAGCTCCATTGCAGCGGGGGGGCCCAATGAGCAGTACTTC
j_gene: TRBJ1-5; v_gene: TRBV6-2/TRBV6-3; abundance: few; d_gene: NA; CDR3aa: CASSYWGSDQPQHF; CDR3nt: TGTGCCAGCAGTTACTGGGGAAGTGATCAGCCCCAGCATTTT
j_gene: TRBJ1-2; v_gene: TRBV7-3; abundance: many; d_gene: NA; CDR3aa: CASSLTPDSFPPDYGYTF; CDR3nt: TGTGCCAGCAGCTTAACCCCGGACAGTTTTCCCCCGGACTATGGCTACACCTTC
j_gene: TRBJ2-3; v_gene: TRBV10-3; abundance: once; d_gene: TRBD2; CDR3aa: CAVSESRLAGDTDTQYF; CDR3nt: TGTGCCGTCAGTGAGTCTAGACTAGCGGGTGACACAGATACGCAGTATTTT
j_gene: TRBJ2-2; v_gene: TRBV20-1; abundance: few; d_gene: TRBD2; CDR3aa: CSARPGTSLGELFF; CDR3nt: TGCAGTGCCCGTCCCGGGACTAGCCTCGGGGAGCTGTTTTTT
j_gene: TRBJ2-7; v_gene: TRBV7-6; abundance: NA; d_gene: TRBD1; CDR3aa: CASSLTGDIYEQYF; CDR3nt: TGTGCCAGCAGCTTGACAGGGGACATTTACGAGCAGTACTTC
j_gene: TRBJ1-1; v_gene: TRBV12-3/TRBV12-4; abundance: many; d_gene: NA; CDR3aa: CASSSRVQGNTEAFF; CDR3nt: TGTGCCAGCAGTTCTCGGGTACAGGGGAACACTGAAGCTTTCTTT
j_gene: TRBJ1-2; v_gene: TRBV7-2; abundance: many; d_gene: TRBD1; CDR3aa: CASSRPQGYNGYTF; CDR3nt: TGTGCCAGCAGCCGCCCACAGGGGTACAATGGCTACACCTTC
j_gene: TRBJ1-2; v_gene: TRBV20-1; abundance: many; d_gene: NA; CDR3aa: CSASQRYGYTF; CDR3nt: TGCAGTGCTAGTCAACGCTATGGCTACACCTTC
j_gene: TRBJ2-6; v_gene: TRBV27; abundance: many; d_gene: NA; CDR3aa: CASSTRVGTGANVLTF; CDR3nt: TGTGCCAGCAGCACCCGGGTGGGGACTGGGGCCAACGTCCTGACTTTC
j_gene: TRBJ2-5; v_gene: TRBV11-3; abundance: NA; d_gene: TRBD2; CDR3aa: CASSPGTSGQETQYF; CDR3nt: TGTGCCAGCAGCCCCGGGACTAGCGGACAAGAGACCCAGTACTTC
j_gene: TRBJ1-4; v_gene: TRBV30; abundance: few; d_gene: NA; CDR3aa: CAWTQNREKLFF; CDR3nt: TGTGCCTGGACCCAGAACCGGGAAAAACTGTTTTTT
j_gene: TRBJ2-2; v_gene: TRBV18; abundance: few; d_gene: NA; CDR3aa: CASSPSQVANTGELFF; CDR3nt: TGTGCCAGCTCACCGTCTCAGGTCGCGAACACCGGGGAGCTGTTTTTT
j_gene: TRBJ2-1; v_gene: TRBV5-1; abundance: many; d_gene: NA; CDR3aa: CASSFLASSYNEQFF; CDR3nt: TGCGCCAGCAGCTTTCTTGCGAGCTCCTACAATGAGCAGTTCTTC
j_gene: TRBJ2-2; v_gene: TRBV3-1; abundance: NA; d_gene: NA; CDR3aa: CASSQGQRNTGERFF; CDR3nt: TGTGCCAGCAGCCAAGGTCAAAGAAACACCGGCGAGCGGTTTTTT
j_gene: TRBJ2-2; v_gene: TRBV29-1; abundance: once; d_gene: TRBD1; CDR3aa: CSIGWDSSTGERFF; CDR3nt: TGCAGCATCGGATGGGACAGCTCCACCGGGGAGCGGTTTTTT
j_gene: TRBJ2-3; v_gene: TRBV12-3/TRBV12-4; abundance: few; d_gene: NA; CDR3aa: CASSSDRETSTDVQYF; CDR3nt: TGTGCCAGCAGTTCTGACAGGGAAACTAGCACAGATGTGCAGTATTTT
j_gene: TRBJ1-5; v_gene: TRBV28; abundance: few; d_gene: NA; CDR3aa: CASSLLGGRARQPQHF; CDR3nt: TGTGCCAGCAGTCTCCTAGGTGGCAGGGCCAGGCAGCCCCAGCATTTT
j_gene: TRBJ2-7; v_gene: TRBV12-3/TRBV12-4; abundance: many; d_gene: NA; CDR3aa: CASSYTSHEQYF; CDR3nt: TGTGCCAGCAGTTACACTAGCCACGAGCAGTACTTC
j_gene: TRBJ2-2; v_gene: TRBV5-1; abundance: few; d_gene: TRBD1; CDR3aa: CASSLRGPDTGELFF; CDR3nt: TGCGCCAGCAGCTTGAGGGGGCCTGACACCGGGGAGCTGTTTTTT
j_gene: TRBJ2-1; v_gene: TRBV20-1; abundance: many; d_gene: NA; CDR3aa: CSASNNEQFF; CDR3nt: TGCAGTGCTAGCAACAATGAGCAGTTCTTC
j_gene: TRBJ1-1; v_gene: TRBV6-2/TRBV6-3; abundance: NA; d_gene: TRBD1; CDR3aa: CASTGGGDRTEAFF; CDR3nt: TGTGCCAGCACCGGCGGGGGGGACAGGACTGAAGCTTTCTTT
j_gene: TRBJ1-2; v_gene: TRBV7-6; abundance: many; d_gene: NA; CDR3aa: CASSPTGNYGYTF; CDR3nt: TGTGCCAGCAGTCCCACAGGGAACTATGGCTACACCTTC
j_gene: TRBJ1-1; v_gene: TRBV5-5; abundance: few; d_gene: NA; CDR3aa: CASSLGEETEAFF; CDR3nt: TGTGCCAGCAGCTTGGGGGAGGAAACTGAAGCTTTCTTT
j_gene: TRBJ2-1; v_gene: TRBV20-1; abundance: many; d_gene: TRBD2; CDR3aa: CSAPGGAWEQFF; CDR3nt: TGCAGTGCTCCGGGGGGGGCCTGGGAGCAGTTCTTC
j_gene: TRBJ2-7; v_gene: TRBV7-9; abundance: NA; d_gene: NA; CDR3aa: CASSLSRVNEQYF; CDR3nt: TGTGCCAGCAGCTTAAGCAGGGTAAACGAGCAGTACTTC
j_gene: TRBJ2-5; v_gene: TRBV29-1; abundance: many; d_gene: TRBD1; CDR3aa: CSVVRDRGGREYF; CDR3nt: TGCAGCGTTGTCCGGGACAGGGGCGGGAGAGAGTACTTC
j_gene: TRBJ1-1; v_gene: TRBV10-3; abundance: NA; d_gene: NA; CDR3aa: CAISDPGEYTEAFF; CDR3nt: TGTGCCATCAGTGATCCTGGCGAGTACACTGAAGCTTTCTTT
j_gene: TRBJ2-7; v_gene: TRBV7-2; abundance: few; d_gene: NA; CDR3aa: CASSSFLGSSYNEQYF; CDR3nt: TGTGCCAGCAGCTCGTTCTTGGGCAGCTCCTACAATGAGCAGTACTTC
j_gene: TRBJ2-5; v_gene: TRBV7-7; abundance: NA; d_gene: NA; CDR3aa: CASSSKRVGAGETQYF; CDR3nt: TGTGCTAGCAGCTCAAAAAGGGTAGGGGCCGGAGAGACCCAGTACTTC